One and the same sample provided the 9 T cell receptor beta chains below, sequenced in a study of T cell repertoires in cytomegalovirus infection. TCRdb re-called the reads through MiXCR, storing one row per CDR3 protein. Among more than 200,000 distinct CDR3 sequences listed, roughly 10% were seen once. Sequencing input: PBMCs. The receptors here all came from a human donor in good health (CMV status not recorded). Some clones in this sample may be carry-over from other donors' samples.

The V gene is TRBV19, the J gene TRBJ1-1; D uncertain. Germline V CDR1 and CDR2: LNHDA, SQIVND (reference sequence). V lost 3 bases and J 4 bases, leaving 9 bases between the germline ends. The CDR3 contains 13 residues. CDR3 amino acids: CASSISKGTEAFF. The CDR3 DNA is TGTGCCAGTAGTATTAGTAAAGGCACTGAAGCTTTCTTT.

This clonotype was counted a few times. DNA of the CDR3: TGTGCCAGCAGCATCTCCGGGACAGTGTCTGAAGCTTTCTTT. Its protein is CASSISGTVSEAFF. The chain joins TRBV7-9 to TRBJ1-1, with 7 positions matching TRBD1. With V trimmed by 5 bases and J by 6 bases, 9 bases remained unmatched. Germline loops: CDR1 SEHNR, CDR2 FQNEAQ (reference sequence). CDR3 size: 14 residues.

This clonotype was seen a handful of times. This sequence joins TRBV29-1 and TRBJ1-2; tentatively, D is TRBD1 (6 bases). Trimming shortened V by 4 bases and J by 6 bases, and 18 bases separated the two germline ends. Germline values: CDR1 SQVTM, CDR2 ANQGSEA. The CDR3 covers 14 residues. For the CDR3, the DNA is TGCAGCGTTGTGCTGTCTCTGACAGGCAATGGCTACACCTTC. Its protein is CSVVLSLTGNGYTF.

This clonotype has ten or more counts. The chain is built from TRBV5-1 and TRBJ2-2; 14 nucleotides align to TRBD2. The CDR3 length is 16 residues. Trimming cost V 2 bases and J 5 bases; bases outside gene matches: 2. Germline CDR1 reads SGHRS; CDR2 reads YFSETQ. CDR3: CASSFGTSGRTGELFF. The DNA of the CDR3 is TGCGCCAGCAGCTTCGGGACTAGCGGGAGAACCGGGGAGCTGTTTTTT.

There are many counts of this clonotype. CDR3 amino acids: CASNHQESTDTQYF. CDR3 DNA sequence: TGTGCCAGCAACCACCAGGAGAGCACAGATACGCAGTATTTT. V and J are TRBV7-8 and TRBJ2-3; D is unresolved. Trimming took off 7 bases at V and 0 bases at J, with 11 bases between the two ends. Germline loops: CDR1 SGHVS, CDR2 FQNEAQ. The CDR3 contains 14 residues. The full variable domain, with the rest looked up from reference TRBV7-8 and TRBJ2-3, is GAGVSQSPRYKVAKRGQDVALRCDPISGHVSLFWYQQALGQGPEFLTYFQNEAQLDKSGLPSDRFFAERPEGSVSTLKIQRTQQEDSAVYLCASNHQESTDTQYFGPGTRLTVL.

This clonotype was counted at least ten times. V usage is TRBV7-8 and J usage is TRBJ2-7; D is possibly TRBD2 (5 bases). CDR1 and CDR2 from the germline V gene are SGHVS and FQNEAQ. The CDR3 is made up of 13 amino acids. Trimming cost V 2 bases and J 1 base, with 6 bases left between them. The CDR3 DNA reads TGTGCCAGCAGCTTAACTAGTTCCTACGAGCAGTACTTC. This sequence encodes CASSLTSSYEQYF.

This clonotype was recorded a few times. The V and J genes are TRBV12-5 and TRBJ2-1; D not resolved. This CDR3 has 16 amino acids. CDR1 and CDR2 (germline): LGHNT, FRNRAP. Trimming took 5 bases from V and 8 from J, leaving 22 bases between them. The CDR3 nucleotides read TGTGCTAGTGGTGACCCCGAAGACAAGCCTTCCGATGAGCAGTTCTTC. Protein: CASGDPEDKPSDEQFF.

The table lists this clonotype with many counts. This chain uses TRBV28 with TRBJ2-7; 9 bases align to TRBD1. Germline CDR1 and CDR2: MDHEN and SYDVKM. CDR3 size: 14 residues. V trimming: 6 bases; J trimming: 5 bases; junction bases outside the gene matches: 8. CDR3 coding DNA: TGTGCCAGCAGCAAACAGGGGGCTCGGGACGAGCAGTACTTC. Amino acids: CASSKQGARDEQYF.

The V and J genes are TRBV7-2 and TRBJ2-5; 12 nucleotides line up with TRBD2. V lost 5 bases and J lost 6; bases outside the gene matches: 7. The germline CDR1 and CDR2 sequences are SGHTA and FQGNSA. CDR3 length equals 15 residues. The CDR3: CASSNGLAGRKTQYF. For the CDR3, the DNA is TGTGCCAGCAGCAACGGACTAGCGGGGAGGAAGACCCAGTACTTC.